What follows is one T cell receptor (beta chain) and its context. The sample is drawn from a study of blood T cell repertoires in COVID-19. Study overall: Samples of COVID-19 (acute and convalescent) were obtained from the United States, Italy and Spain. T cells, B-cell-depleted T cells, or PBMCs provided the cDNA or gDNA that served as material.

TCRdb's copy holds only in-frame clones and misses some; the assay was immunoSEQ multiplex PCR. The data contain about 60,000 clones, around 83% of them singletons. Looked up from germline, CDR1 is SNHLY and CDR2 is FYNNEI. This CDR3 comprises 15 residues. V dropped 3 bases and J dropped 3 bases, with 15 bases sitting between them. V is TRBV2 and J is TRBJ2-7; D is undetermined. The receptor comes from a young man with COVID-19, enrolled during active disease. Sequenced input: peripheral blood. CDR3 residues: CASSDGPGSLYEQYF. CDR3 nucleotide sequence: TGTGCCAGCAGTGACGGTCCCGGGTCCCTCTACGAGCAGTACTTC.